The present T cell receptor (beta chain) was sequenced within a study of blood T cells in healthy people across ages. Comments on this clonotype: Its antigen is not known.

A second PCR of roughly 7 to 11 cycles used a sample-barcoded 5' primer and a J-beta primer mix. TCRdb redid the calling of the 5' RACE reads with MiXCR, one entry per CDR3 protein. There are around 1,000,000 distinct CDR3 sequences in the sample; 20% to 25% occur only once, and about 0.72% lies in the top ten. Whole-study results and caveats: In these data, TCR beta diversity tracked strongly with naive T cell percentage.

Trimming removed 0 bases at V and 7 bases at J, with 14 bases between. This CDR3 contains 15 residues. Germline V gene sequence: CDR1 SGHRS, CDR2 YFSETQ. This sample was shared with a second study, whose subject was T cells of mothers and their children.

The rearrangement joins TRBV5-1 to TRBJ2-1, with a possible D match to TRBD2 (6 bases). Sequenced: blood. This receptor was identified in a girl aged 2 to 9 in good health. CDR3 loop: CASSLVRELGNEQFF. CDR3 DNA: TGCGCCAGCAGCTTGGTTCGGGAGCTGGGAAATGAGCAGTTCTTC.